This passage covers 28 T cell receptor beta chains from one sample sequenced in a study of cytomegalovirus exposure and HLA in healthy donors. The PCR made use of 60 Vbeta and 13 Jbeta primers. TCRdb keeps only in-frame clones here, not all; method: immunoSEQ multiplex PCR. The sample consists of 200,000 to 250,000 clones, almost 80% of them appearing once. The source material was PBMCs. Every receptor here comes from a man aged 18 to 30 in good health and CMV-seronegative.

V and J are TRBV7-8 and TRBJ1-1; TRBD1 is a possible D gene (5 bases). In germline, CDR1 is SGHVS, CDR2 FQNEAQ. The ends were cut back, 3 bases at V and 5 bases at J, with 13 bases in the middle. This CDR3 comprises 14 residues. CDR3 sequence reads: CASSFGGSRTEAFF. The CDR3 nucleotides read TGTGCCAGCAGCTTCGGGGGGAGTCGGACTGAAGCTTTCTTT.

The genes are TRBV2 and TRBJ1-3; TRBD1 matches at 7 bases. CDR1 is SNHLY and CDR2 is FYNNEI in the germline V gene. The CDR3 runs 14 residues. The junction had 3 bases not matched to a gene; V was cut back by 5 bases and J by 2 bases. CDR3 sequence: CASSTGVTGNTIYF. The CDR3 nucleotides are TGTGCCAGCAGTACAGGGGTCACTGGAAACACCATATATTTT. The full variable domain, with the rest looked up from reference TRBV2 and TRBJ1-3, is EPEVTQTPSHQVTQMGQEVILRCVPISNHLYFYWYRQILGQKVEFLVSFYNNEISEKSEIFDDQFSVERPDGSNFTLKIRSTKLEDSAMYFCASSTGVTGNTIYFGEGSWLTVV.

The table lists this clone with a few counts. The chain joins TRBV7-2 to TRBJ1-1; perhaps TRBD1 as D (5 bases). Per germline, CDR1 SGHTA and CDR2 FQGNSA. Trimming shortened V by 5 bases and J by 4 bases, and 17 bases separated the two germline ends. The CDR3 covers 15 residues. CDR3: CASSPHGIQGTEAFF. The CDR3 DNA is TGTGCCAGCAGCCCACATGGGATCCAGGGCACTGAAGCTTTCTTT. Full variable domain (outside the CDR3, taken from reference TRBV7-2 and TRBJ1-1): GAGVSQSPSNKVTEKGKDVELRCDPISGHTALYWYRQSLGQGLEFLIYFQGNSAPDKSGLPSDRFSAERTGGSVSTLTIQRTQQEDSAVYLCASSPHGIQGTEAFFGQGTRLTVV.

The table lists this clone with a few counts. The CDR3 DNA reads TGCAGCGCATTGACTCCGACACCGGGACTTCAAGAGACCCAGTACTTC. Amino acid sequence: CSALTPTPGLQETQYF. The genes are TRBV29-1 and TRBJ2-5; the D gene is possibly TRBD2 (6 bases). CDR1 is SQVTM and CDR2 is ANQGSEA in the germline V gene. The CDR3 has 16 amino acids. The V end was cut by 7 bases, the J end by 2 bases, with 23 bases between.

Points on this clone: One end of the junction does not line up with germline, which may come from a read error. The chain employs TRBV7-9 and TRBJ1-1; 7 bases match TRBD1. Germline V lookup: CDR1 SEHNR, CDR2 FQNEAQ (reference sequence). This CDR3 spans 13 amino acids. CDR3 sequence (DNA): TGTTCCAGCAGCTGGACAGGGAACACTGAAGCTTTCTTT. This translates into CSSSWTGNTEAFF. The whole variable domain, remainder taken from reference TRBV7-9 and TRBJ1-1, is DTGVSQNPRHKITKRGQNVTFRCDPISEHNRLYWYRQTLGQGPEFLTYFQNEAQLEKSRLLSDRFSAERPKGSFSTLEIQRTEQGDSAMYLCSSSWTGNTEAFFGQGTRLTVV.

This clone occurred a few times. At the DNA level, this CDR3 is encoded by other sequences in the same sample as well. This chain uses TRBV2 with TRBJ2-3, with 12 bases identical to TRBD2. CDR1 is SNHLY, CDR2 FYNNEI, per germline. This CDR3 is 15 amino acids long. V dropped 4 bases and J dropped 3; count of bases not matched to a gene: 2. The CDR3 DNA sequence: TGTGCCAGCAGTGTAGGACTAGCGGGGACAGATACGCAGTATTTT. Amino acids: CASSVGLAGTDTQYF.

About this clone: One end of the junction varies from germline; a read error may be responsible. Other nucleotide sequences in the sample specify the same CDR3. The chain recombines TRBV14 with TRBJ2-3; the D gene is possibly TRBD1 (5 bases). Germline CDR1 is SGHDN and CDR2 is FVKESK. This CDR3 has 13 residues. The CDR3 DNA sequence: TGTGCTAGCAGCCATAATAGGGGAGATACGCAGTATTTT. The encoded protein is CASSHNRGDTQYF.

The chain uses TRBV25-1 and TRBJ2-3; D might be TRBD1 (5 bases). The CDR3 runs to 15 residues. Trimming removed 8 bases at V and 9 bases at J, with 24 bases between. Germline V gene sequence: CDR1 MGHDK, CDR2 SYGVNS. The CDR3 DNA is TGTGCCAGCTCAGGGTACCCAAATGCCGCAGGGACGCAGTATTTT. It codes for CASSGYPNAAGTQYF.

The chain joins TRBV9 to TRBJ2-3, with 10 bases fitting TRBD2. Germline lookup yields CDR1 SGDLS and CDR2 YYNGEE. CDR3 size: 16 residues. V lost 4 bases, J lost 0 bases, and 5 bases stayed unmatched. The CDR3 DNA is TGTGCCAGCAGCATCATTAGCGGGGGGAGCACAGATACGCAGTATTTT. Its protein product is CASSIISGGSTDTQYF.

V and J are TRBV25-1 and TRBJ1-1; TRBD1 aligns across 7 bases. This CDR3 has 15 amino acids. J was trimmed by 4 bases and V by 4 bases; bases with no gene match: 9. CDR1 is MGHDK, CDR2 SYGVNS, per germline. The CDR3 loop reads CASSATGMLGTEAFF. For the CDR3, the DNA is TGTGCCAGCAGTGCGACAGGGATGTTGGGCACTGAAGCTTTCTTT. The full variable domain, in which reference TRBV25-1 and TRBJ1-1 provide the parts outside the CDR3, is EADIYQTPRYLVIGTGKKITLECSQTMGHDKMYWYQQDPGMELHLIHYSYGVNSTEKGDLSSESTVSRIRTEHFPLTLESARPSHTSQYLCASSATGMLGTEAFFGQGTRLTVV.

V is TRBV28 and J is TRBJ2-7, with a possible D match to TRBD2 (6 bases). V was clipped by 8 bases and J by 4 bases, with 12 bases between them. This CDR3 has 12 amino acids. From germline, CDR1 is MDHEN and CDR2 SYDVKM. Here the CDR3 reads CASRGSGYEQYF. The CDR3 bases are TGTGCCAGCCGGGGCAGCGGGTACGAGCAGTACTTC.

The chain uses TRBV19 and TRBJ1-5; 7 nucleotides match TRBD1. J gave up 11 bases and V 4 bases, and 2 bases lay outside the gene matches. Germline CDR1 reads LNHDA; CDR2 reads SQIVND (reference sequence). There are 11 residues in the CDR3. Written as DNA, the CDR3 is TGTGCCAGTAGTACCACAGGGGCCCAGCATTTT. This translates into CASSTTGAQHF.

J is TRBJ2-7 and V is TRBV27; 7 bases line up with TRBD1. The CDR3 contains 13 residues. In germline, CDR1 is MNHEY, CDR2 SMNVEV (reference sequence). V lost 5 bases, J lost 5 bases, and 6 bases stayed unmatched. In nucleotides, the CDR3 is TGTGCCAGCAGTACAGGGGACGGCAACGAGCAGTACTTC. This codes for CASSTGDGNEQYF.

V is TRBV4-3 and J is TRBJ2-7, with D possibly being TRBD2 (6 bases). Germline V lookup: CDR1 LGHNA, CDR2 YSLEER. The CDR3 is 15 amino acids. V lost 0 bases to trimming and J lost 2 bases, with 11 bases between them. This chain's CDR3 is CASSQEEGSTYEQYF. CDR3 sequence (DNA): TGCGCCAGCAGCCAAGAGGAGGGATCAACCTACGAGCAGTACTTC.

This clone was counted a few times. CDR3 amino acids: CASSRNRQGGDEKLFF. The DNA of the CDR3 is TGTGCCAGTAGTCGGAACCGACAGGGTGGGGATGAAAAACTGTTTTTT. The V call is TRBV19, the J call TRBJ1-4; 7 positions agree with TRBD1. V was pared by 5 bases and J by 6 bases, with 12 bases of the junction left unmatched. Looked up from germline, CDR1 is LNHDA and CDR2 is SQIVND (reference sequence). The CDR3 covers 16 residues.

V usage is TRBV28 and J usage is TRBJ1-1; D is unresolved. This CDR3 comprises 13 residues. Germline-derived CDR1 and CDR2 are MDHEN and SYDVKM. The V and J ends lost 2 bases and 3 bases respectively, with 7 bases between them. The CDR3 reads CASSLIEDTEAFF. In nucleotides, the CDR3 is TGTGCCAGCAGTTTAATAGAAGACACTGAAGCTTTCTTT.

The chain recombines TRBV9 with TRBJ1-1; 9 bases map to TRBD1. This CDR3 spans 15 amino acids. The ends lost 4 bases at V and 10 bases at J; junction bases unmatched: 14. Germline CDR1 SGDLS, CDR2 YYNGEE. The DNA of the CDR3 is TGTGCCAGCAGCACCTTCCCCGGGGACAGGGTGGTAGCTTTCTTT. This translates into CASSTFPGDRVVAFF.

The chain links TRBV11-3 to TRBJ2-2; TRBD2 might be the D (6 bases). The CDR3 has 14 residues. Trimming removed 6 bases from V and 1 base from J, with 9 bases in between. Germline V gene lookup returns CDR1 SGHNT and CDR2 YENEEA. CDR3 DNA sequence: TGTGCCAGCAGGGGGACTGAGAACACCGGGGAGCTGTTTTTT. It encodes CASRGTENTGELFF.

This clone came up once. V and J are TRBV28 and TRBJ1-2; weak D call: TRBD1 (5 bases). The V gene's germline CDR1 is MDHEN and CDR2 SYDVKM. The length of the CDR3 is 14 residues. Between the trimmed V and J ends, which lost 8 bases and 4 bases, there was a span of 17 bases. The CDR3 DNA follows: TGTGCCAGCCTGGGTCAGGGAAGAGGCTATGGCTACACCTTC. Amino acids: CASLGQGRGYGYTF.

J is TRBJ1-1 and V is TRBV5-1; TRBD1 agrees at 7 bases. With V trimmed by 2 bases and J by 3 bases, 4 bases remained unmatched. This CDR3 is 14 amino acids long. Germline CDR1 is SGHRS and CDR2 is YFSETQ. The CDR3 sequence: CASSFHDRDTEAFF. CDR3 bases: TGCGCCAGCAGCTTTCACGACAGGGACACTGAAGCTTTCTTT.

The V and J genes are TRBV29-1 and TRBJ1-1, with 8 nucleotides matching TRBD1. V lost 3 bases, J lost 7 bases, and 10 bases stayed unmatched. The CDR3 consists of 14 residues. Germline CDR1 SQVTM, CDR2 ANQGSEA. The CDR3, as DNA: TGCAGCGTTGACCAGGGGGGCAGGGGGCGTGAAGCTTTCTTT. It encodes CSVDQGGRGREAFF.

This clone was recorded a few times. This sequence joins TRBV5-1 and TRBJ2-3; D ambiguous. Germline CDR1 and CDR2: SGHRS and YFSETQ. There are 16 residues in the CDR3. V was trimmed by 0 bases and J by 0 bases, leaving 11 bases between them. CDR3 sequence reads: CASSLVRDSSTDTQYF. The CDR3 DNA reads TGCGCCAGCAGCTTGGTACGAGACTCAAGCACAGATACGCAGTATTTT.

The chain recombines TRBV6-6 with TRBJ1-3; weak D call: TRBD1 (5 bases). Germline CDR1 is MNHNY and CDR2 is SVGAGI (reference sequence). This CDR3 contains 15 residues. V shed 4 bases and J shed 0 bases, with 10 bases lying between them. CDR3 loop: CASSWGGNSGNTIYF. CDR3 coding DNA: TGTGCCAGCAGTTGGGGGGGAAACTCTGGAAACACCATATATTTT.

Only a few counts were recorded for this clone. This chain connects TRBV7-9 to TRBJ2-3; D is unresolved. V was pared by 7 bases and J by 0 bases, with 17 bases between. CDR3 length equals 16 residues. The germline V gene has CDR1 SEHNR and CDR2 FQNEAQ (reference sequence). The CDR3: CASNLGPLPSTDTQYF. The CDR3 DNA reads as TGTGCCAGCAACCTAGGCCCCCTACCTAGCACAGATACGCAGTATTTT.

This chain connects TRBV6-5 to TRBJ2-3; D is uncertain. Germline-derived CDR1 and CDR2 are MNHEY and SVGAGI. The V and J ends lost 0 bases and 8 bases respectively, with 12 bases between them. This CDR3 has 14 residues. The CDR3 bases are TGTGCCAGCAGTTACTCTTCCTTACTTGGTACGCAGTATTTT. Its translation: CASSYSSLLGTQYF.

This CDR3 reads CASSDWGSNTDTQYF. CDR3 in DNA: TGTGCCAGCAGTGACTGGGGCTCGAACACAGATACGCAGTATTTT. This sequence joins TRBV6-4 and TRBJ2-3; possibly TRBD1 for D (5 bases). V was trimmed by 1 base and J by 2 bases, leaving 10 bases between them. Per the germline V gene, CDR1 is MRHNA and CDR2 is SNTAGT. This CDR3 spans 15 amino acids.

The V call is TRBV15, the J call TRBJ1-2, with D perhaps matching TRBD1 (5 bases). V shed 0 bases and J shed 4 bases, with 9 bases lying between them. The CDR3 consists of 14 residues. Germline-derived CDR1 and CDR2 are LNHNV and YYDKDF (reference sequence). CDR3 loop: CATSRDQGTYGYTF. The CDR3 DNA reads as TGTGCCACCAGCAGAGATCAGGGAACCTATGGCTACACCTTC. Using reference TRBV15 and TRBJ1-2 for the parts outside the CDR3, the full variable domain is DAMVIQNPRYQVTQFGKPVTLSCSQTLNHNVMYWYQQKSSQAPKLLFHYYDKDFNNEADTPDNFQSRRPNTSFCFLDIRSPGLGDTAMYLCATSRDQGTYGYTFGSGTRLTVV.

This clone was seen just once. The V and J genes are TRBV5-4 and TRBJ1-2; 8 bases align to TRBD1. The V gene end was trimmed by 6 bases and the J gene end by 0 bases; junction bases not matched to a gene: 10. CDR1 is SGHNT and CDR2 is YYREEE in the germline V gene (reference sequence). This CDR3 is 16 amino acids long. CDR3 sequence: CASTTGQGQANYGYTF. CDR3 bases: TGTGCCAGCACCACTGGACAGGGACAAGCTAACTATGGCTACACCTTC.